What follows is one TCR beta chain and its context. Clones were sequenced by immunoSEQ multiplex PCR, and TCRdb holds only the in-frame ones, with some missing. The repertoire consists of about 2.3 million clones, with approximately 93% occurring once and the leading ten covering roughly 0.36%. This record comes from a study of shared clonotypes between healthy human individuals. Trimming took 4 bases from V and 4 from J, leaving 16 bases between them. Germline V gives CDR1 MDHEN, CDR2 SYDVKM. The CDR3 covers 15 residues. Sequenced: naive CD4+ T cells from PBMCs. Subset denoted: CD45RA+ positively selected. The V and J genes are TRBV28 and TRBJ1-2; TRBD1 is a possible D gene (6 bases). This TCR was sampled from a man younger than 35 in good health. Some clones in this sample may be carry-over from other donors' samples. This CDR3 is CASSSGQRSLYGYTF. The CDR3 coding sequence is TGTGCCAGCAGTTCTGGACAGAGGAGTCTCTATGGCTACACCTTC.